The 12 T cell receptor beta chains below were found in one sample sequenced in a study of T cells in Graves' hyperthyroidism and ophthalmopathy. What was amplified from RNA transcripts were TCR beta CDR3 regions. RT-PCR in the first round (using the HTBI primer set) targeted the TCR CDR3. In TCRdb, the multiplex PCR reads were re-called with MiXCR into one record per CDR3 protein. Of some 360,000 distinct CDR3 sequences detected, around a sixth appear once; the ten largest clones hold less than 20%. Sequencing used blood. Receptors were obtained from a woman aged 40 to 50 with Graves' ophthalmopathy.

This clonotype was observed at least ten times. This sequence joins TRBV6-5 and TRBJ2-7, with D perhaps matching TRBD1 (6 bases). The V gene's germline CDR1 is MNHEY and CDR2 SVGAGI. V was clipped by 0 bases and J by 10 bases, with 13 bases between them. The CDR3 length is 13 residues. CDR3 DNA sequence: TGTGCCAGCAGTTACTCGTTTTTGGGGGCACAGTACTTC. Protein product: CASSYSFLGAQYF.

There are a few counts of this clonotype. The junction departs from the called germline gene at one end, perhaps through a read error. Written as DNA, the CDR3 is TGTGCCAGCAGCATAGCGGGAGGGCTATACGAGCAGTACTTC. Its protein product is CASSIAGGLYEQYF. The rearrangement joins TRBV7-2 to TRBJ2-7, with 11 positions matching TRBD2. Germline V CDR1 and CDR2: SGHTA, FQGNSA. The CDR3 extends over 14 amino acids.

The table lists this clonotype with many counts. The gene calls are TRBV29-1 and TRBJ1-1; D is perhaps TRBD1 (6 bases). This CDR3 is 10 amino acids long. In germline, CDR1 is SQVTM, CDR2 ANQGSEA. CDR3 protein: CRGGNTEAFF. The CDR3 DNA sequence: TGCCGCGGGGGCAACACTGAAGCTTTCTTT.

This clonotype is classed as medium-sized. V and J are TRBV28 and TRBJ2-7; D not certain. This CDR3 is built from 13 residues. Germline values: CDR1 MDHEN, CDR2 SYDVKM. V shed 5 bases and J shed 7 bases, with 15 bases lying between them. The CDR3 protein is CASSGQILGEQYF. CDR3 coding DNA: TGTGCCAGCAGTGGTCAGATCCTTGGGGAGCAGTACTTC.

Comment on this clonotype: A much larger clone is a single base away; this may be a read error. V gene TRBV19 combines with J gene TRBJ1-2; D is undetermined. The CDR3 is made up of 12 amino acids. CDR1 LNHDA and CDR2 SQIVND come from the germline V gene (reference sequence). CDR3 amino acids: CASRKSNYCYTF. DNA of the CDR3: TGTGCCAGTCGGAAATCTAACTATTGCTACACCTTC.

This clonotype was recorded at least ten times. CDR3 nucleotides: TGTGCCAGCAGTGGCGGGACACTGAACACCGGGGAGCTGTTTTTT. Translating gives CASSGGTLNTGELFF. The rearrangement uses TRBV12-3 or TRBV12-4 and TRBJ2-2; D tentatively reads TRBD1 or TRBD2 (6 bases each). Trimming cost V 5 bases and J 1 base, with 11 bases left between them. The CDR3 covers 15 residues.

This clonotype was seen many times. The chain is built from TRBV28 and TRBJ1-5; 7 positions agree with TRBD1. Germline V CDR1 and CDR2: MDHEN, SYDVKM. The CDR3 extends over 14 amino acids. J gave up 8 bases and V 5 bases, and 9 bases lay outside the gene matches. CDR3 sequence (DNA): TGTGCCAGCAGTGCCCCCGGGACAGTTGAGCCCCAGCATTTT. Its protein product is CASSAPGTVEPQHF.

The sample holds many counts of this clonotype. The chain employs TRBV7-9 and TRBJ2-7, with D possibly being TRBD1 (5 bases). The CDR3 sequence is 15 residues long. V shed 4 bases and J shed 0 bases, with 13 bases lying between them. Looked up from germline, CDR1 is SEHNR and CDR2 is FQNEAQ (reference sequence). CDR3 in amino acids: CASSSQGWGSYEQYF. The CDR3 nucleotides are TGTGCCAGCAGCTCTCAGGGTTGGGGCTCCTACGAGCAGTACTTC.

V and J are TRBV12-3 or TRBV12-4 and TRBJ1-2; tentatively, D is TRBD1 (5 bases). The CDR3 contains 15 residues. V lost 6 bases, J lost 4 bases, and 18 bases lay in between. CDR3 sequence: CASRDSNGASYGYTF. For the CDR3, the DNA is TGTGCCAGCAGAGACAGCAACGGAGCCAGCTATGGCTACACCTTC.

The chain uses TRBV20-1 and TRBJ1-5; 9 nucleotides align to TRBD1. This CDR3 is built from 18 residues. V trimming: 0 bases; J trimming: 0 bases; junction bases outside the gene matches: 9. Germline CDR1 DFQATT, CDR2 SNEGSKA (reference sequence). The CDR3 DNA reads as TGCAGTGCTAGAGATCCCTGGGACAGGGATTATAGCAATCAGCCCCAGCATTTT. Protein: CSARDPWDRDYSNQPQHF.

This clonotype was detected many times. This may arise from a read error, as a much more abundant clone is one base away. This rearrangement joins TRBV6-2 or TRBV6-3 to TRBJ2-7, with D perhaps matching TRBD1 or TRBD2 (5 bases each). The CDR3 has 15 amino acids. Germline V CDR1 and CDR2: MNHEY, SVGEGT. CDR3 DNA sequence: TGTGCCAGCAGTTACTCAGGCAGACATCCCAGGGAGCGGTACTTC. It specifies CASSYSGRHPRERYF.

On this clonotype: Here the CDR3 omits its conserved ending phenylalanine or tryptophan, so a read error is the likely source. Because the CDR3's place on the DNA is in doubt, the DNA is left out and the CDR3 is given as listed by TCRdb. V usage is TRBV7-8 and J usage is TRBJ1-1. Germline CDR1 is SGHVS and CDR2 is FQNEAQ. Both ends counted, the CDR3 spans 14 residues. The CDR3 reads CASSLALMLDEAFI.